This T cell receptor (beta chain) came from a study of CD8 T cells in Susac syndrome. The multiple sclerosis control group consisted of treatment-naive patients whose relapsing-remitting disease, which was either stable or active, fulfilled revised McDonald criteria. Negative magnetic isolation gave CD8+ and CD4+ cells; FACS enriched CD8+ TEMRA. Roughly 0.45 to 1 ug RNA was reverse transcribed with random hexamers. Coverage of TCR beta CDR3 amplification by immunoSEQ multiplex PCR extended to 54 Vbeta and 13 Jbeta. MiXCR was run by TCRdb on the immunoSEQ multiplex PCR reads, yielding one entry per CDR3 protein. The sample yields just over 150,000 distinct CDR3 sequences, around 95% seen once. CDR1 is LNHNV, CDR2 YYDKDF, per germline (reference sequence). Trimming left V 0 bases short and J 6 bases short, with 12 bases between. This CDR3 contains 15 residues.

Sequencing used CD8+ T cells from PBMCs. The sequence derives from a human donor with multiple sclerosis. The chain recombines TRBV15 with TRBJ1-5, with a tentative D call TRBD1 (6 bases). This CDR3 is CATSRESGAGQPQHF. The CDR3, as DNA: TGTGCCACCAGCAGAGAATCAGGGGCAGGTCAGCCCCAGCATTTT.